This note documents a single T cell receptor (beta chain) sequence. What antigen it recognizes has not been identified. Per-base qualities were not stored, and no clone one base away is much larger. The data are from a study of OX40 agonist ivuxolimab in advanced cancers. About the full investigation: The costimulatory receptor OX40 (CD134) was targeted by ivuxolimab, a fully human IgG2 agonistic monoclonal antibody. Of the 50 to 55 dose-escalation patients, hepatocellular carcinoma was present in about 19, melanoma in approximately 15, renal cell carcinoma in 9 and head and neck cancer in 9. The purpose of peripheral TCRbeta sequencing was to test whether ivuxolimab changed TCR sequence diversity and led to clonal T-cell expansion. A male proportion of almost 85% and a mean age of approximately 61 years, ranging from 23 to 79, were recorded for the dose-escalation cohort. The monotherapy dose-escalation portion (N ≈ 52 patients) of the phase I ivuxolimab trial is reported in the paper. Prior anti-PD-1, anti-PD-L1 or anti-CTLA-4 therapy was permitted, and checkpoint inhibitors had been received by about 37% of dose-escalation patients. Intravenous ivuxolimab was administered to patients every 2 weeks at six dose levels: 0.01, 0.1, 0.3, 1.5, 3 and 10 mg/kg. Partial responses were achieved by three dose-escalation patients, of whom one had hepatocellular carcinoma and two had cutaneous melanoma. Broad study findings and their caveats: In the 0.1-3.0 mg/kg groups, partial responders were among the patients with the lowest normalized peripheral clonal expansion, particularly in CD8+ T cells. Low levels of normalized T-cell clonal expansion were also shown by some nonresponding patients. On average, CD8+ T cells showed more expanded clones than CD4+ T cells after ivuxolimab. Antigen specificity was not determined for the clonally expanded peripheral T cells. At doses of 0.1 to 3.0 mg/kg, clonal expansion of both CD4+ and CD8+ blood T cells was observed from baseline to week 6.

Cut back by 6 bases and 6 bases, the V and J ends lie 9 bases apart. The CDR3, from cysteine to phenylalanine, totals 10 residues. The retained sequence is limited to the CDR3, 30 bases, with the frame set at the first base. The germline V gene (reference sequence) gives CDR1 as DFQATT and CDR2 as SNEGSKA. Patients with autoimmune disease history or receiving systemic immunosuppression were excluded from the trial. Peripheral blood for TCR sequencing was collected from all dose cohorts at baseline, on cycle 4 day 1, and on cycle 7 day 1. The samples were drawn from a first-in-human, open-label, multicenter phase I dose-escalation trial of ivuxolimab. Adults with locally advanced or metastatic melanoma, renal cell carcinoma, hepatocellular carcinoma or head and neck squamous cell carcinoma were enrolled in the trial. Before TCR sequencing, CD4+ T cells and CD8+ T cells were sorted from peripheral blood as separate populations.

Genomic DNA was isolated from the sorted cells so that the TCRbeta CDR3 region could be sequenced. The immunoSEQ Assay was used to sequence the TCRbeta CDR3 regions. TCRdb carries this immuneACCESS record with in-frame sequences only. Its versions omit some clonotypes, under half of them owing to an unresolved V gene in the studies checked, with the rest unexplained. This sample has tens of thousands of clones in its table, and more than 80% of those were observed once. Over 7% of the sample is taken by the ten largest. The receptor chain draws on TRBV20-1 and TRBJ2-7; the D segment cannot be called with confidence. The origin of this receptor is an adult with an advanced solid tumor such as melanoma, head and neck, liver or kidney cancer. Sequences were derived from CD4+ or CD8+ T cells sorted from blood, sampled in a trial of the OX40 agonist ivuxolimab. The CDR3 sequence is CSAGDPEQYF. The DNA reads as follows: TGCAGTGCGGGTGACCCCGAGCAGTACTTC.